The 20 T cell receptor beta chains in this list originate from one sample, sequenced in a study of cytomegalovirus exposure and HLA in healthy donors. Primers for the PCR totalled 60 Vbeta and 13 Jbeta. Repertoires were generated with immunoSEQ multiplex PCR, while TCRdb's copy carries only in-frame clones and drops some. The sample has around 30,000 clones; less than 70% are singletons. The material sequenced was PBMCs. The receptors here all came from a male donor in good health and CMV-seropositive.

The V gene is TRBV5-1, the J gene TRBJ1-1, with 7 bases that match TRBD1. The CDR3 spans 16 residues. Germline lookup yields CDR1 SGHRS and CDR2 YFSETQ. V lost 0 bases to trimming and J lost 0 bases; unmatched junction nucleotides: 5. The CDR3: CASSLVSGGMNTEAFF. CDR3 DNA sequence: TGCGCCAGCAGCTTGGTTTCAGGGGGAATGAACACTGAAGCTTTCTTT.

This clone occurred once. The V call is TRBV14, the J call TRBJ1-2; D is undetermined. This CDR3 spans 12 amino acids. Trimming pared 4 bases from V and 8 bases from J, leaving 11 bases between. CDR1 and CDR2 from the germline V gene are SGHDN and FVKESK. The CDR3 protein is CASSPSYVGYTF. In nucleotides, the CDR3 is TGTGCCAGCAGCCCTTCCTATGTGGGCTACACCTTC.

The rearrangement links TRBV18 to TRBJ2-7, with 13 bases aligning to TRBD2. This CDR3 has 16 amino acids. V gave up 1 base and J gave up 3 bases; unmatched junction bases: 3. CDR1 is KGHSH and CDR2 is LQKENI in the germline V gene. CDR3 nucleotide sequence: TGTGCCAGCTCACCACTGACTAGCGGGAGGAGCTACGAGCAGTACTTC. Protein: CASSPLTSGRSYEQYF.

This clone has a handful of counts. The chain recombines TRBV6-5 with TRBJ2-7, with a tentative D call TRBD1 (6 bases). CDR1 and CDR2 (germline): MNHEY, SVGAGI. V lost 2 bases and J lost 3, with 8 bases in between. The CDR3 spans 13 residues. CDR3 region: CASSYGQRYEQYF. The CDR3 DNA sequence: TGTGCCAGCAGTTACGGACAGCGCTACGAGCAGTACTTC.

This clone was picked up a small number of times. The chain combines TRBV14 with TRBJ2-7; D gene unclear. Per the germline V gene, CDR1 is SGHDN and CDR2 is FVKESK. The ends were cut back, 1 base at V and 4 bases at J, with 11 bases in the middle. The CDR3 consists of 14 residues. CDR3: CASSQGQLNYEQYF. The DNA of the CDR3 is TGTGCCAGCAGCCAAGGACAACTTAATTACGAGCAGTACTTC.

The chain carries TRBV9 and TRBJ1-2; a weak D match, TRBD1 (6 bases). The ends were cut back, 1 base at V and 6 bases at J, with 13 bases in the middle. Germline lookup yields CDR1 SGDLS and CDR2 YYNGEE. This CDR3 has 14 amino acids. CDR3 DNA: TGTGCCAGCAGCGTAAACAGGGCCAGCGATGGCTACACCTTC. Translation gives CASSVNRASDGYTF.

There are a few counts of this clone. Relative to the germline gene, one junction end is altered; a read error may explain this. This specimen includes other DNA sequences encoding the same CDR3. The CDR3 region is CASSPEGVITEAFF. The CDR3, as DNA: TGTGCCAGCAGCCCTGAGGGGGTTATCACTGAGGCTTTCTTT. The chain has TRBV6-5 and TRBJ1-1, with D possibly matching TRBD1 (6 bases). The CDR3 spans 14 residues. The germline V gene encodes CDR1 MNHEY and CDR2 SVGAGI.

V and J are TRBV7-9 and TRBJ2-7, with 7 bases fitting TRBD1. The germline V gene encodes CDR1 SEHNR and CDR2 FQNEAQ (reference sequence). The CDR3 contains 14 residues. V lost 4 bases, J lost 4 bases, and 7 bases stayed unmatched. The CDR3 is CASSWSTGEYEQYF. DNA for the CDR3: TGTGCCAGCAGCTGGTCAACAGGGGAGTACGAGCAGTACTTC.

This clone appeared a few times. The chain combines TRBV6-4 with TRBJ2-1; possibly TRBD2 for D (6 bases). The length of the CDR3 is 17 residues. The germline gives CDR1 MRHNA, CDR2 SNTAGT. Deletions cut 4 bases from V and 0 bases from J, with 16 bases between. The CDR3 is CASSVGGGGSSYNEQFF. As DNA, the CDR3 is TGTGCCAGCAGTGTCGGAGGTGGGGGGAGCTCCTACAATGAGCAGTTCTTC.

The chain joins TRBV30 to TRBJ1-1, with D maybe TRBD1 (5 bases). This CDR3 is 17 amino acids long. V was pared by 2 bases and J by 3 bases, with 22 bases between. CDR1 and CDR2 from the germline V gene are GTSNPN and SVGIG (reference sequence). CDR3 sequence reads: CAWSYLGAVGRDTEAFF. CDR3 sequence (DNA): TGTGCCTGGAGTTATCTAGGGGCGGTTGGTAGAGACACTGAAGCTTTCTTT.

This clone has a handful of counts. This chain connects TRBV27 to TRBJ1-1; TRBD1 is a possible D gene (6 bases). CDR1 and CDR2 from the germline V gene are MNHEY and SMNVEV (reference sequence). Trimming cost V 10 bases and J 6 bases, with 18 bases left between them. This CDR3 is 13 amino acids long. The CDR3 here is CATHSGHPAEAFF. The DNA for the CDR3 is TGTGCCACCCACTCGGGACACCCGGCTGAAGCTTTCTTT.

This clone was seen only a few times. The genes are TRBV4-2 and TRBJ2-1, with TRBD1 identical over 9 bases. Germline V gene data show CDR1 as LGHNA and CDR2 as YNFKEQ. The CDR3 extends over 13 amino acids. Germline trimming cut 9 bases from V and 5 bases from J; bases unmatched to any gene: 5. The CDR3 DNA is TGTGCCAGTTCACAGGGGGCAGACAATGAGCAGTTCTTC. This codes for CASSQGADNEQFF.

The chain combines TRBV18 with TRBJ2-3; possible D gene TRBD1, 6 bases. The CDR3 loop spans 15 amino acids. Germline V gene sequence: CDR1 KGHSH, CDR2 LQKENI. Trimming took 3 bases from V and 0 from J, leaving 10 bases between them. CDR3 in DNA: TGTGCCAGCTCACCCTCGACAGGAAGCACAGATACGCAGTATTTT. Protein: CASSPSTGSTDTQYF.

The chain employs TRBV9 and TRBJ1-3; D is undetermined. Germline-derived CDR1 and CDR2 are SGDLS and YYNGEE. The CDR3 consists of 15 residues. Trimming cost V 4 bases and J 3 bases, with 14 bases left between them. The CDR3 loop reads CASSYGVTYGNTIYF. The DNA of the CDR3 is TGTGCCAGCAGCTACGGAGTAACCTATGGAAACACCATATATTTT.

J is TRBJ2-1 and V is TRBV4-2; 10 nucleotides align to TRBD2. The germline V gene has CDR1 LGHNA and CDR2 YNFKEQ. J was trimmed by 8 bases and V by 4 bases; bases with no gene match: 11. The CDR3 runs 16 residues. The CDR3 protein is CASSLSSSGSIDEQFF. CDR3 sequence (DNA): TGTGCCAGCAGCCTCTCCTCTAGCGGGAGTATCGATGAGCAGTTCTTC.

V gene TRBV7-9 combines with J gene TRBJ1-3; D possibly corresponds to TRBD1 (6 bases). The germline gives CDR1 SEHNR, CDR2 FQNEAQ (reference sequence). The CDR3 runs to 13 residues. Trimming shortened V by 3 bases and J by 11 bases, and 14 bases separated the two germline ends. CDR3 in amino acids: CASSLGAKGAIYF. The CDR3 nucleotides are TGTGCCAGCAGCTTGGGAGCTAAGGGGGCCATATATTTT.

The chain links TRBV9 to TRBJ2-3; TRBD1 matches at 8 bases. Trimming at V came to 0 bases and at J to 5 bases, leaving 5 bases not matched to a gene. The CDR3 covers 15 residues. Germline V lookup: CDR1 SGDLS, CDR2 YYNGEE. In DNA form, the CDR3 reads TGTGCCAGCAGCGTAGTGAGTACAGGGGGAGATACGCAGTATTTT. It specifies CASSVVSTGGDTQYF.

The chain employs TRBV7-2 and TRBJ1-3, with TRBD1 identical over 7 bases. Trimming took 0 bases from V and 11 from J; bases not matched to a gene: 10. The CDR3 spans 15 residues. Germline V gene data show CDR1 as SGHTA and CDR2 as FQGNSA. The CDR3 spells CASSLAQTGSRPIYF. The CDR3 coding sequence is TGTGCCAGCAGCTTAGCGCAGACAGGGAGTCGCCCCATATATTTT.

This clone has just a few counts. This sequence joins TRBV15 and TRBJ1-5; D is unclear. The CDR3 sequence is 13 residues long. Trimming shortened V by 0 bases and J by 9 bases, and 9 bases separated the two germline ends. CDR1 and CDR2 (germline): LNHNV, YYDKDF (reference sequence). Written as DNA, the CDR3 is TGTGCCACCAGCAGAGATTCTGTCTCGCCCCAGCATTTT. It encodes CATSRDSVSPQHF.

The V gene is TRBV5-1, the J gene TRBJ1-3; 7 positions match TRBD1. The V and J ends lost 0 bases and 3 bases, in that order; junction bases with no gene match: 9. The CDR3 has 17 amino acids. In germline, CDR1 is SGHRS, CDR2 YFSETQ. The CDR3 is CASSLAPVTGNGNTIYF. The CDR3 nucleotides read TGCGCCAGCAGCTTGGCTCCAGTGACAGGGAATGGAAACACCATATATTTT. The whole variable domain, remainder taken from reference TRBV5-1 and TRBJ1-3, is KAGVTQTPRYLIKTRGQQVTLSCSPISGHRSVSWYQQTPGQGLQFLFEYFSETQRNKGNFPGRFSGRQFSNSRSEMNVSTLELGDSALYLCASSLAPVTGNGNTIYFGEGSWLTVV.